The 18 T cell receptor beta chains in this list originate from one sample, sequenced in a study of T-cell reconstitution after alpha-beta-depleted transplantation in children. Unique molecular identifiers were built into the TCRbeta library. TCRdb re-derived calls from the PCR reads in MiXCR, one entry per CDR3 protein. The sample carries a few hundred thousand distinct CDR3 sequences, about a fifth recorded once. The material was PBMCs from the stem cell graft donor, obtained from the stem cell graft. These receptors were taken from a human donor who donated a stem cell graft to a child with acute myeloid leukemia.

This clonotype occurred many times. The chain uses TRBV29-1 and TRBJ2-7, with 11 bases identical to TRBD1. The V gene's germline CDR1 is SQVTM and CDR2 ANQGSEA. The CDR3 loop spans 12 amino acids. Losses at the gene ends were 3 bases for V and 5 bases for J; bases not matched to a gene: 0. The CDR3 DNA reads TGCAGCGTTGAGGGACAGGGGGACGAGCAGTACTTC. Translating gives CSVEGQGDEQYF.

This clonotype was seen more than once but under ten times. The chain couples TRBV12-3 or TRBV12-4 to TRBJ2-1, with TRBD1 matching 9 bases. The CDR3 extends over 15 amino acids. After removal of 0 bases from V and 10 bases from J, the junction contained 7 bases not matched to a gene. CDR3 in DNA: TGTGCCAGCAGTTTAGCGGGACAGGGCTCTGGAGAGCAGTTCTTC. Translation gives CASSLAGQGSGEQFF.

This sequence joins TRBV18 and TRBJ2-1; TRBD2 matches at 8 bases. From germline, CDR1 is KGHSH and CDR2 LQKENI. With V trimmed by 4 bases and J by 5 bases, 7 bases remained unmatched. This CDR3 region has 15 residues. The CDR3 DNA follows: TGTGCCAGCTCACTAGCCGGGACTAGGAACAATGAGCAGTTCTTC. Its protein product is CASSLAGTRNNEQFF.

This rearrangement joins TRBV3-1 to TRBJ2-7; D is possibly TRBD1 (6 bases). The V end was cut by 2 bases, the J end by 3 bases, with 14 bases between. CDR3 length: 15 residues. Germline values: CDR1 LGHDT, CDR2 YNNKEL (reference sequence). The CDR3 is CASSQITGISYEQYF. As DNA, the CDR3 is TGTGCCAGCAGCCAAATCACAGGGATAAGCTACGAGCAGTACTTC.

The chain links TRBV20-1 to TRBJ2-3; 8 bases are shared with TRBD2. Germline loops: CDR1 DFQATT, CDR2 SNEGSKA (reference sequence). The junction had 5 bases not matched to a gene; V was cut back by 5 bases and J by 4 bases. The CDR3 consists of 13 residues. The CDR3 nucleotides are TGCAGTGCTTGGGGACTAGGATCAGATACGCAGTATTTT. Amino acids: CSAWGLGSDTQYF.

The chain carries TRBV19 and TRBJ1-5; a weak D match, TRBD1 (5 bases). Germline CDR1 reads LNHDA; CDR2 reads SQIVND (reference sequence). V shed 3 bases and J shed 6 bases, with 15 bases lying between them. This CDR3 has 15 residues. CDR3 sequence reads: CASSIVGGGGQPQHF. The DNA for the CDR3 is TGTGCCAGTAGTATTGTTGGGGGAGGCGGTCAGCCCCAGCATTTT. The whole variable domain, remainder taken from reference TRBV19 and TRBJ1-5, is DGGITQSPKYLFRKEGQNVTLSCEQNLNHDAMYWYRQDPGQGLRLIYYSQIVNDFQKGDIAEGYSVSREKKESFPLTVTSAQKNPTAFYLCASSIVGGGGQPQHFGDGTRLSIL.

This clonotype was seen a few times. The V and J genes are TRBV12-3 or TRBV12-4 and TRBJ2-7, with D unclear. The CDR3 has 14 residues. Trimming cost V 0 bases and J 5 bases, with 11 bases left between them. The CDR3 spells CASSLAPDSNEQYF. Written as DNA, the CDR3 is TGTGCCAGCAGTTTAGCGCCCGATTCTAACGAGCAGTACTTC.

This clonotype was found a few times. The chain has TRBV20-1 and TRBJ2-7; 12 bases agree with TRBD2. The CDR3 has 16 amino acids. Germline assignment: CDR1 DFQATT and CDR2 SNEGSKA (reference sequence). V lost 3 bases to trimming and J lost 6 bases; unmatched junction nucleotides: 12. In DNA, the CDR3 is TGCAGTGCTAGGCAGAATCCTAGCGGGAGGGCCCGCGAGCAGTACTTC. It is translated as CSARQNPSGRAREQYF.

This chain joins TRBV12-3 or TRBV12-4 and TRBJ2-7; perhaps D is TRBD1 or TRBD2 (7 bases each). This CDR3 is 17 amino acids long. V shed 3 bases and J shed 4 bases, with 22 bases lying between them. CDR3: CASSFRGGLSYEYEQYF. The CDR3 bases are TGTGCCAGCAGTTTCAGGGGGGGGCTTTCCTATGAGTACGAGCAGTACTTC.

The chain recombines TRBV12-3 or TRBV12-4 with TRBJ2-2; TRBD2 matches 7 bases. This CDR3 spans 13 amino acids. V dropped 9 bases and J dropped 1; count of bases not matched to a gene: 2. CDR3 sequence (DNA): TGTGCCAGACCGGGGGGGAACACCGGGGAGCTGTTTTTT. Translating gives CARPGGNTGELFF.

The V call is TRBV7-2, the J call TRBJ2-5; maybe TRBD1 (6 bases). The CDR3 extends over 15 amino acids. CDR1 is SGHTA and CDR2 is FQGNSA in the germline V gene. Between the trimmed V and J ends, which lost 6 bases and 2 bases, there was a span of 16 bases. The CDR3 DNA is TGTGCCAGCAGGTACACGACAGGCAAGCAAGAGACCCAGTACTTC. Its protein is CASRYTTGKQETQYF.

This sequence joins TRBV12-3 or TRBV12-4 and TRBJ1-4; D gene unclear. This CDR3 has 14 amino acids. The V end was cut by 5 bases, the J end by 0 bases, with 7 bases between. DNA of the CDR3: TGTGCCAGCAGTCAGCTTGCAACTAATGAAAAACTGTTTTTT. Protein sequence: CASSQLATNEKLFF.

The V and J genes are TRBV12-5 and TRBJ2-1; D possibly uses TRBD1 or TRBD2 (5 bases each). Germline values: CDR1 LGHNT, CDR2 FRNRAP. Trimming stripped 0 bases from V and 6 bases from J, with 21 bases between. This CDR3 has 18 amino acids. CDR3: CASGLVRGWSNPTNEQFF. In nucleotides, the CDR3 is TGTGCTAGTGGTTTGGTACGGGGCTGGTCCAACCCGACCAATGAGCAGTTCTTC.

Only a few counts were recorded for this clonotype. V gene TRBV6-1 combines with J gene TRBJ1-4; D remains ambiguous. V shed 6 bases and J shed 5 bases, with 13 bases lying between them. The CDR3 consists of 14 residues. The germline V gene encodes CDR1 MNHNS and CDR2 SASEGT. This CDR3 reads CASSPDNWNEKLFF. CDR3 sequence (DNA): TGTGCCAGCAGCCCCGACAACTGGAATGAAAAACTGTTTTTT.

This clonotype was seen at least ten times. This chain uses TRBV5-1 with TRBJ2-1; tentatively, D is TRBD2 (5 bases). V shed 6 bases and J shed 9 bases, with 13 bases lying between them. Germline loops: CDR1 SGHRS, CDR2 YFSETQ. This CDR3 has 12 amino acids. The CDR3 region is CASKLVAAEQFF. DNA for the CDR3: TGCGCCAGCAAACTAGTCGCCGCTGAGCAGTTCTTC.

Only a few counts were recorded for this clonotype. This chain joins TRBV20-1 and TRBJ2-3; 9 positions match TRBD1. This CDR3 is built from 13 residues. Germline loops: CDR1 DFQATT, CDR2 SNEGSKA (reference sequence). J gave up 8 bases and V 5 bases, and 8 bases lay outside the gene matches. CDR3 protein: CSAGDRVAGTQYF. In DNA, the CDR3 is TGCAGTGCTGGGGACAGGGTCGCGGGTACGCAGTATTTT.

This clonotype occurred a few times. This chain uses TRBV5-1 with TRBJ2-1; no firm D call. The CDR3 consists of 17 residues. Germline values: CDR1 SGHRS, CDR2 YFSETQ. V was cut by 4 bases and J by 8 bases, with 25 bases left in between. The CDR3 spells CASSTNPRASSWDEQFF. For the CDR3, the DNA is TGCGCCAGCAGCACTAACCCAAGAGCGAGCTCCTGGGATGAGCAGTTCTTC.

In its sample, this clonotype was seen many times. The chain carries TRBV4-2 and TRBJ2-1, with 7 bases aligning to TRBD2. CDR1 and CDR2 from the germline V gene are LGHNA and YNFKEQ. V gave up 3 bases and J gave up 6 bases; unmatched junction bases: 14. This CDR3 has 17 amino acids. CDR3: CASSQDPYAGVPNEQFF. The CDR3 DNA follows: TGTGCCAGCAGCCAGGACCCTTATGCGGGAGTTCCCAATGAGCAGTTCTTC.